These 9 T cell receptor beta chains came from one sample sequenced in a study of cytomegalovirus exposure and HLA in healthy donors. PCR was performed using 60 Vbeta and 13 Jbeta primers. Sequencing used immunoSEQ multiplex PCR; TCRdb keeps in-frame clones, though not all of them. This table holds 110,000 to 150,000 clones, approximately 79% found once. Sample: PBMCs. These receptors all stem from a female donor in good health and CMV-seronegative.

This clone appeared a few times. The chain uses TRBV14 and TRBJ2-3; D not resolved. V shed 0 bases and J shed 2 bases, with 6 bases lying between them. Germline CDR1 reads SGHDN; CDR2 reads FVKESK. This CDR3 is built from 14 residues. In DNA form, the CDR3 reads TGTGCCAGCAGCCAAGAACTCAACACAGATACGCAGTATTTT. It translates to CASSQELNTDTQYF.

This clone has only one observation. DNA for the CDR3: TGCAGCCTAAGACAGGGAGGGACCCAGTACTTC. This sequence encodes CSLRQGGTQYF. The rearrangement joins TRBV29-1 to TRBJ2-5; possible D gene TRBD1, 7 bases. This CDR3 has 11 amino acids. CDR1 SQVTM and CDR2 ANQGSEA come from the germline V gene. V was shortened by 8 bases and J by 7 bases, with 14 bases between the two germline ends.

The CDR3: CASSDKPGLAGGLYNEQYF. The CDR3 nucleotides are TGTGCCAGCAGTGACAAACCGGGACTAGCGGGAGGGCTCTACAACGAGCAGTACTTC. This chain joins TRBV6-1 and TRBJ2-7, with 16 bases aligning to TRBD2. Germline V lookup: CDR1 MNHNS, CDR2 SASEGT. CDR3 length: 19 amino acids. V dropped 3 bases and J dropped 5; count of bases not matched to a gene: 13.

In nucleotides, the CDR3 is TGTGCCACCAGCACCAGGAAGACTAGCGGAAGCACAGATACGCAGTATTTT. Its translation is CATSTRKTSGSTDTQYF. The chain joins TRBV15 to TRBJ2-3; the match to TRBD2 covers 9 bases. Germline CDR1 reads LNHNV; CDR2 reads YYDKDF (reference sequence). CDR3 length: 17 amino acids. V shed 4 bases, J shed 0 bases, and the junction held 8 bases outside the gene matches.

The rearrangement joins TRBV6-1 to TRBJ2-7; TRBD2 is a possible D gene (5 bases). The CDR3 length is 16 residues. V lost 0 bases and J lost 2, with 14 bases in between. Germline V lookup: CDR1 MNHNS, CDR2 SASEGT. The CDR3 DNA sequence: TGTGCCAGCAGTGAAGCTGGACGGAGGTTCGCCTACGAGCAGTACTTC. Encoded protein: CASSEAGRRFAYEQYF.

The genes are TRBV29-1 and TRBJ1-2; 7 nucleotides agree with TRBD1. The CDR3 length is 14 residues. J lost 4 bases, V lost 5 bases, and 10 bases had no gene match. CDR1 and CDR2 (germline): SQVTM, ANQGSEA. Here the CDR3 reads CSVWDSRFVYGYTF. The CDR3 DNA follows: TGCAGCGTTTGGGACAGTCGCTTTGTCTATGGCTACACCTTC.

V is TRBV28 and J is TRBJ2-7; 10 bases agree with TRBD2. V shed 6 bases, J shed 3 bases, and the junction held 5 bases outside the gene matches. The CDR3 has 14 residues. Germline CDR1 is MDHEN and CDR2 is SYDVKM. CDR3 sequence reads: CASSYGTSVYEQYF. The CDR3 nucleotides read TGTGCCAGCAGCTACGGGACTAGCGTCTACGAGCAGTACTTC.

The chain couples TRBV10-3 to TRBJ2-7, with 8 nucleotides matching TRBD1. CDR3 size: 18 residues. Unmatched junction bases numbered 16, after V lost 3 bases and J lost 3 bases. The V gene's germline CDR1 is ENHRY and CDR2 SYGVKD. The CDR3, as DNA: TGTGCCATCAGTGACCAGGACAGGGCTTATGGGAAGGTCTACGAGCAGTACTTC. Translated, it gives CAISDQDRAYGKVYEQYF.

The chain has TRBV30 and TRBJ2-1; the D gene is possibly TRBD1 (6 bases). The germline CDR1 and CDR2 sequences are GTSNPN and SVGIG (reference sequence). This CDR3 contains 13 residues. V lost 0 bases and J 10 bases, leaving 13 bases between the germline ends. DNA of the CDR3: TGTGCCTGGAGTGTGAAAGGGGGTATCGAGCAGTTCTTC. Protein product: CAWSVKGGIEQFF.